The rows below give T cell receptor beta chains drawn from one sample of a study of siplizumab effects on memory and regulatory T cells. This table comes from immunoSEQ multiplex PCR, and its TCRdb copy is limited to in-frame clones, with some not included. The sample comprises about 110,000 clones, 90% to 95% of which are singletons, and around 0.75% rests with the top ten. Specimen: Tregs sorted from blood. The source of these receptors is a human donor in good health. CDR3s include the opening cysteine and the closing phenylalanine or tryptophan. The D gene is left open where the match is weak. Some rows have no size entry. The others give once, few or many, or a class for an expanded clone.

j_call,v_call,d_call,clone_size,cdr3_aa,cdr3_nt
TRBJ1-1,TRBV7-2,NA,few,CASSPLQGLTEAFF,TGTGCCAGCAGCCCCCTACAGGGTTTAACTGAAGCTTTCTTT
TRBJ2-5,TRBV21-1,NA,NA,CASSKAPGRRQETQYF,TGTGCCAGCAGCAAAGCGCCGGGACGGAGACAAGAGACCCAGTACTTC
TRBJ2-2,TRBV25-1,NA,NA,CATGAGHLTGELFF,TGTGCCACCGGAGCGGGACACCTAACCGGGGAGCTGTTTTTT
TRBJ2-5,TRBV25-1,TRBD1,NA,CASSQQGAGVQTQYF,TGTGCCAGCAGTCAACAGGGGGCGGGGGTACAGACCCAGTACTTC
TRBJ2-3,TRBV6-4,NA,NA,CASSITGADTDTQYF,TGTGCCAGCAGTATCACGGGAGCTGATACAGATACGCAGTATTTT
TRBJ1-2,TRBV2,NA,NA,CASSGSGPGDYGYTF,TGTGCCAGCAGTGGATCCGGGCCCGGGGACTATGGCTACACCTTC
TRBJ2-3,TRBV2,NA,NA,CASRGWSTDTQYF,TGTGCCAGCAGGGGTTGGAGCACAGATACGCAGTATTTT
TRBJ1-2,TRBV20-1,NA,NA,CSARSTEGGTF,TGCAGTGCTAGGTCTACGGAGGGAGGCACCTTC
TRBJ1-4,TRBV10-2,TRBD1,NA,CASSTGGGEKLFF,TGCGCCAGCAGCACAGGGGGTGGTGAAAAACTGTTTTTT
TRBJ2-3,TRBV5-1,TRBD2,NA,CASSFEAGRNTQYF,TGCGCCAGCAGCTTTGAAGCGGGGCGGAATACGCAGTATTTT
TRBJ1-3,TRBV7-8,NA,NA,CASSPREGGTIYF,TGTGCCAGCAGCCCCCGGGAAGGCGGCACCATATATTTT
TRBJ2-7,TRBV5-1,NA,NA,CASSLGQWRDEQYF,TGCGCCAGCAGCCTTGGACAGTGGCGGGACGAGCAGTACTTC
TRBJ2-1,TRBV5-1,NA,NA,CASSLVRGPTYNEQFF,TGCGCCAGCAGCTTGGTGAGGGGACCAACCTACAATGAGCAGTTCTTC
TRBJ1-2,TRBV6-5,TRBD1,once,CASSRTGETYGYTF,TGTGCCAGCAGCCGGACAGGGGAGACTTATGGCTACACCTTC
TRBJ1-4,TRBV27,NA,NA,CASSPDLRRPNEKLFF,TGTGCCAGCAGTCCCGACTTGAGACGGCCTAATGAAAAACTGTTTTTT
TRBJ1-5,TRBV6-5,NA,NA,CASSFSEKRTRPQHF,TGTGCCAGCAGTTTTTCGGAGAAAAGGACAAGGCCCCAGCATTTT
TRBJ2-7,TRBV9,NA,NA,CASSPGVKDEQYF,TGTGCCAGCAGCCCAGGGGTAAAGGACGAGCAGTACTTC
TRBJ2-2,TRBV7-9,TRBD2,NA,CASSFLLTSGSSGELFF,TGTGCCAGCAGCTTTCTTTTGACCAGCGGGAGTAGCGGGGAGCTGTTTTTT
TRBJ1-1,TRBV11-3,TRBD1,NA,CASSFGTEYEAFF,TGTGCCAGCAGCTTTGGGACAGAGTATGAAGCTTTCTTT
TRBJ1-1,TRBV10-3,NA,once,CAISESGRGFTEAFF,TGTGCCATCAGTGAGTCAGGCAGGGGATTCACTGAAGCTTTCTTT
TRBJ2-1,TRBV25-1,NA,NA,CASSVSGERYNEQFF,TGTGCCAGCAGTGTGTCGGGAGAAAGGTACAATGAGCAGTTCTTC
TRBJ2-7,TRBV6-1,NA,NA,CASHRQPGPLEQYF,TGTGCCAGCCATAGACAGCCAGGGCCTCTCGAGCAGTACTTC
TRBJ2-7,TRBV5-1,TRBD1,NA,CASSLDGTGGVYEQYF,TGCGCCAGCAGCTTGGACGGGACAGGGGGCGTTTACGAGCAGTACTTC
TRBJ1-4,TRBV7-9,NA,NA,CASSLLGGNEKLFF,TGTGCCAGCAGCTTATTAGGGGGTAATGAAAAACTGTTTTTT
TRBJ2-2,TRBV2,TRBD1,NA,CASRTGAGGELFF,TGTGCCAGCAGGACAGGGGCGGGCGGGGAGCTGTTTTTT
TRBJ2-5,TRBV27,NA,NA,CASSFMPPGISETQYF,TGTGCCAGCAGTTTTATGCCCCCCGGGATATCGGAGACCCAGTACTTC
TRBJ1-2,TRBV15,NA,NA,CATSRGPGAGYGYTF,TGTGCCACCAGCAGAGGACCAGGGGCCGGGTATGGCTACACCTTC
TRBJ1-5,TRBV5-6,TRBD1,NA,CASSEGQGARPQHF,TGTGCCAGCAGCGAGGGACAGGGGGCCCGGCCCCAGCATTTT
TRBJ1-1,TRBV5-1,NA,NA,CASSSSTSLNTEAFF,TGCGCCAGCAGCTCATCGACAAGTTTGAACACTGAAGCTTTCTTT
TRBJ1-6,TRBV28,NA,NA,CASSFEAGPSPLHF,TGTGCCAGCAGTTTTGAGGCAGGGCCGTCACCCCTCCACTTT
TRBJ1-2,TRBV6-5,NA,NA,CASSYSSLGGTYGYTF,TGTGCCAGCAGTTACTCGAGCCTGGGGGGAACCTATGGCTACACCTTC
TRBJ1-3,TRBV21-1,NA,NA,CASSIKRCSSGNTIYF,TGTGCCAGCAGCATAAAGCGGTGCAGTTCTGGAAACACCATATATTTT
TRBJ2-2,TRBV6-1,NA,NA,CASTTGLLTGELFF,TGTGCCAGCACCACAGGGTTGCTCACCGGGGAGCTGTTTTTT